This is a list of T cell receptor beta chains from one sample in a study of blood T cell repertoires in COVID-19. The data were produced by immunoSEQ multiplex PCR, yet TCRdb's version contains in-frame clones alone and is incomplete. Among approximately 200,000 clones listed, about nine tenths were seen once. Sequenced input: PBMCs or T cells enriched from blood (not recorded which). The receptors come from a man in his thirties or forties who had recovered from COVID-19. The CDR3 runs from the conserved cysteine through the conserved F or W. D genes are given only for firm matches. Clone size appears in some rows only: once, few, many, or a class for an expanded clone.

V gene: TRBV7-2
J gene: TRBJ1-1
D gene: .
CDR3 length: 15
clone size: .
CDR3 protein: CASSLGAGFRTEAFF
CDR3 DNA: TGTGCCAGCAGCTTAGGAGCAGGGTTCCGAACTGAAGCTTTCTTT

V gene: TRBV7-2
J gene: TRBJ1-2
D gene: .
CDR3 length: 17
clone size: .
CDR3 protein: CASSFRQDGMREYGYTF
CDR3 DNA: TGTGCCAGCAGCTTTAGGCAAGACGGCATGCGGGAATATGGCTACACCTTC

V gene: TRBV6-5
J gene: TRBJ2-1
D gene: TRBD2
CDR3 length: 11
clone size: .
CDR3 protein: CASSLDGGEFF
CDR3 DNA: TGTGCCAGCAGTTTGGACGGGGGGGAGTTCTTC

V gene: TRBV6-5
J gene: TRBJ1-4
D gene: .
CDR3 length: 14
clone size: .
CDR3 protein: CASSYQGPSEKLFF
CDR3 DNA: TGTGCCAGCAGTTACCAGGGGCCGTCAGAAAAACTGTTTTTT

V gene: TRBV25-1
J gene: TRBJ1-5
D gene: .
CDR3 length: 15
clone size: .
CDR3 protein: CASSSRGAGNQPQHF
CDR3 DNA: TGTGCCAGCAGTTCCCGGGGGGCTGGCAATCAGCCCCAGCATTTT

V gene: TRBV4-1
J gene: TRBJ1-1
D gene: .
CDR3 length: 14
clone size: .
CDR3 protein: CASSFKTGPTEAFF
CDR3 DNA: TGCGCCAGCAGCTTCAAGACAGGACCCACTGAAGCTTTCTTT

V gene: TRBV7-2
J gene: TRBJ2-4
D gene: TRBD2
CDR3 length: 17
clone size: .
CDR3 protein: CASSLAESGLVKNIQYF
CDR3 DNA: TGTGCCAGCAGCTTAGCGGAATCGGGACTAGTAAAAAACATTCAGTACTTC

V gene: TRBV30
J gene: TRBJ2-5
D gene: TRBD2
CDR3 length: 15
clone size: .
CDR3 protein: CAWRVGTSGRETQYF
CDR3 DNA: TGTGCCTGGAGGGTTGGGACTAGCGGGAGAGAGACCCAGTACTTC

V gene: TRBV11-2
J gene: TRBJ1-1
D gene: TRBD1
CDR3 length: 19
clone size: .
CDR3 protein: CASSLGLRQGARLNTEAFF
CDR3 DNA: TGTGCCAGCAGCTTAGGTTTGAGACAGGGGGCCCGTCTGAACACTGAAGCTTTCTTT

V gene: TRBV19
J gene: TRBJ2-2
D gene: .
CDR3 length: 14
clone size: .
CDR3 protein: CASLRGADTGELFF
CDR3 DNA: TGTGCCAGTTTGCGAGGCGCGGACACCGGGGAGCTGTTTTTT

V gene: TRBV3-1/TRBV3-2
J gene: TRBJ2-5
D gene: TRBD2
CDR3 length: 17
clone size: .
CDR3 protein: CASSQGTSGAGAETQYF
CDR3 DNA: TGTGCCAGCAGCCAGGGGACTAGCGGGGCAGGGGCGGAGACCCAGTACTTC

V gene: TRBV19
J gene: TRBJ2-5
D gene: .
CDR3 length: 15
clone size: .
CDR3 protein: CASSIGAGRQETQYF
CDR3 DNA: TGTGCCAGTAGTATAGGGGCAGGGAGGCAAGAGACCCAGTACTTC

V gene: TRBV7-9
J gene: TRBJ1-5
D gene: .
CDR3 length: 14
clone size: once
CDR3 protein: CASSLASSNQPQHF
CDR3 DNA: TGTGCCAGCAGCTTAGCCAGTAGCAATCAGCCCCAGCATTTT

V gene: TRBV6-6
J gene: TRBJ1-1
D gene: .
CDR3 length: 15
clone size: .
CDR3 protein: CASSNAGSMNTEAFF
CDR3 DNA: TGTGCCAGCAGTAATGCCGGGTCCATGAACACTGAAGCTTTCTTT

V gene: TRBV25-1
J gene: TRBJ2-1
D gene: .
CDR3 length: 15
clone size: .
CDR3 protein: CASSGGLSSYNEQFF
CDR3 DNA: TGTGCCAGCAGCGGCGGGCTAAGCTCCTACAATGAGCAGTTCTTC

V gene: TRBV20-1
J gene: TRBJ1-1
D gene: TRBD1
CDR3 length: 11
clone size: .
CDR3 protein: CSASGTAEAFF
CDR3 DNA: TGCAGTGCTTCCGGGACAGCTGAAGCTTTCTTT

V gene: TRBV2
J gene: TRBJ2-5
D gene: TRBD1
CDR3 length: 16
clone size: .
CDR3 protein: CASSKRTGQGSKTQYF
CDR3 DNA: TGTGCCAGCAGCAAAAGAACGGGACAGGGATCTAAGACCCAGTACTTC

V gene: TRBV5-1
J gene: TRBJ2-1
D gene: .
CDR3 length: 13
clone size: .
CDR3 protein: CASSLTRYNEQFF
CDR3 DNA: TGCGCCAGCAGCTTAACTCGCTACAATGAGCAGTTCTTC

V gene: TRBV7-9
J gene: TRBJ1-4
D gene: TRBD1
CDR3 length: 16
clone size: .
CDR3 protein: CASSSAGGQGREKLFF
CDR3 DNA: TGTGCCAGCAGCTCGGCCGGGGGACAGGGGCGGGAAAAACTGTTTTTT

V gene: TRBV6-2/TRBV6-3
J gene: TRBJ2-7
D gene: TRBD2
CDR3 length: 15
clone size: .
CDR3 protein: CASSRGGLSSYEQYF
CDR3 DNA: TGTGCCAGCAGCCGGGGGGGCCTGAGCTCCTACGAGCAGTACTTC

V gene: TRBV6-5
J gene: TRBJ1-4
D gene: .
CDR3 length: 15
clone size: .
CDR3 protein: CASSYLGQSGEKLFF
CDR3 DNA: TGTGCCAGCAGTTACCTCGGCCAATCGGGGGAAAAACTGTTTTTT

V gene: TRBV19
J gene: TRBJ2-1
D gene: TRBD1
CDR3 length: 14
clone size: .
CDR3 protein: CASHRDRAYNEQFF
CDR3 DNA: TGTGCCAGTCACCGGGACAGGGCCTACAATGAGCAGTTCTTC

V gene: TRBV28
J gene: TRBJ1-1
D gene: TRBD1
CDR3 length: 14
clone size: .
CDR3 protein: CASREGTANTEAFF
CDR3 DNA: TGTGCCAGCAGGGAAGGGACAGCGAACACTGAAGCTTTCTTT

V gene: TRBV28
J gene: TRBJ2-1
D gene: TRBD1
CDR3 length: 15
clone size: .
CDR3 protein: CASSLGQGTYNEQFF
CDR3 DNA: TGTGCCAGCAGTTTAGGACAGGGCACCTACAATGAGCAGTTCTTC

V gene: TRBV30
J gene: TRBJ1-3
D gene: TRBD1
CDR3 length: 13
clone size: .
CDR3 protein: CVVDRGYGNTIYF
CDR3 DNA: TGTGTCGTAGACAGGGGGTATGGAAACACCATATATTTT

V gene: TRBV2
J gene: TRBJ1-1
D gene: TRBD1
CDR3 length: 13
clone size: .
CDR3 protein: CASVGTVNTEAFF
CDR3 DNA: TGTGCCAGCGTCGGGACAGTGAACACTGAAGCTTTCTTT

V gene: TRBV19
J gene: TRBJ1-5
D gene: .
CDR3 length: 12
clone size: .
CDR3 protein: CASSIRNQPQHF
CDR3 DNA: TGTGCCAGTAGTATCCGTAATCAGCCCCAGCATTTT

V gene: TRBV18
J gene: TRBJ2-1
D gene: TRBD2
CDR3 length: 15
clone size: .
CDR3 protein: CASSPPKLAPNEQFF
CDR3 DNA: TGTGCCAGCTCACCACCAAAACTAGCGCCTAATGAGCAGTTCTTC

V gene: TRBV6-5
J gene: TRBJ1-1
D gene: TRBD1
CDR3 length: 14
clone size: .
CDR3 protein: CASRTGAMNTEAFF
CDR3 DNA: TGTGCCAGCAGGACAGGGGCGATGAACACTGAAGCTTTCTTT

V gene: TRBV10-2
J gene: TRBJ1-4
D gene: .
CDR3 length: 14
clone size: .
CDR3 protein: CASSESQFNEKLFF
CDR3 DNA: TGCGCCAGCAGTGAAAGTCAGTTTAATGAAAAACTGTTTTTT

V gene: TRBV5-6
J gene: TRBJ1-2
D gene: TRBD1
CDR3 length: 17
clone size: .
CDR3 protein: CASSPGGTVTSRGGYTF
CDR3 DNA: TGTGCCAGCAGCCCAGGAGGGACAGTGACCTCCCGAGGTGGCTACACCTTC

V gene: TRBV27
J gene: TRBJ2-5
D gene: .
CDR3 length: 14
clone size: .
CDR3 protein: CASAQQETQETQYF
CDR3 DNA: TGTGCCAGCGCCCAACAGGAGACCCAAGAGACCCAGTACTTC

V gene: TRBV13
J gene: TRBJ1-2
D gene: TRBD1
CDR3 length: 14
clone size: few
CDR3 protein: CASSPRDRGYGYTF
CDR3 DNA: TGTGCCAGCAGCCCACGGGACAGGGGGTATGGCTACACCTTC

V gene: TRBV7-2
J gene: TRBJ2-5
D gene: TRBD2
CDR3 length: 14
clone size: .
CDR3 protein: CASSLSGSGETQYF
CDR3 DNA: TGTGCCAGCAGCCTTAGCGGGAGTGGAGAGACCCAGTACTTC

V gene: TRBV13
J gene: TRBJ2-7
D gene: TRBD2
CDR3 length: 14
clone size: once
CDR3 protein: CASSSSAGAYEQYF
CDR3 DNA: TGTGCCAGCAGCTCGTCAGCGGGAGCCTACGAGCAGTACTTC

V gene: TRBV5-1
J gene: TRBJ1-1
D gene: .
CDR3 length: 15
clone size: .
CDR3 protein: CASSGELSVNTEAFF
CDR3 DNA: TGCGCCAGCAGCGGGGAGTTGTCCGTGAACACTGAAGCTTTCTTT

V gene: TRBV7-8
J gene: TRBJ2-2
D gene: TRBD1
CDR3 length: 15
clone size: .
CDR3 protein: CASSPTGVGTGELFF
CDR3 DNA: TGTGCCAGCAGCCCGACAGGGGTAGGCACCGGGGAGCTGTTTTTT